This TCR beta chain was sequenced in a study of T cells in narcolepsy. Germline V lookup: CDR1 SGHNT, CDR2 YYREEE (reference sequence). The trim removed 4 bases at V and 5 bases at J, leaving 4 bases unmatched. This CDR3 contains 14 residues. Method: immunoSEQ multiplex PCR; TCRdb's copy keeps in-frame clones and lacks some. The sample holds about 31,000 clones, 78% seen once. Sequenced sample: CD45RA- memory CD4+ T cells from PBMCs. V gene TRBV5-4 combines with J gene TRBJ2-3, with TRBD2 matching over 10 bases. The receptor's source is a human donor with narcolepsy. CDR3 loop: CASSTRLAGDTQYF. CDR3 sequence (DNA): TGTGCCAGCAGCACCCGACTAGCGGGAGATACGCAGTATTTT.